This is a list of T cell receptor beta chains from one sample in a study of monozygotic twins with inflammatory bowel disease. TCRdb reprocessed the 5' RACE reads, with one entry per CDR3 protein and no DNA. The repertoire shows roughly 170,000 distinct CDR3 sequences; the top ten hold around 6.8%. The sequencing sample was made of blood. Every receptor here comes from a human donor with ulcerative colitis or Crohn's disease, or a healthy co-twin of an affected twin (not recorded which). The CDR3 runs from the conserved cysteine through the conserved F or W. Fields, in order: V gene, J gene, CDR3 protein.

v_gene: TRBV28; j_gene: TRBJ1-4; CDR3aa: CASSFWGIATNEKLFF
v_gene: TRBV20-1; j_gene: TRBJ2-1; CDR3aa: CSARNRWTTYNEQFF
v_gene: TRBV28; j_gene: TRBJ2-1; CDR3aa: CASSPRDRRLASPNEQFF
v_gene: TRBV7-9; j_gene: TRBJ1-2; CDR3aa: CSSSLDPGGVHGYTF
v_gene: TRBV19; j_gene: TRBJ2-7; CDR3aa: CASSINRREQHF
v_gene: TRBV4-1; j_gene: TRBJ2-1; CDR3aa: CASSQDGASGRAGYNEQFF
v_gene: TRBV18; j_gene: TRBJ1-3; CDR3aa: CASSPRTASGNTIYF
v_gene: TRBV10-3; j_gene: TRBJ2-7; CDR3aa: CAISGSGRVSYEQYF
v_gene: TRBV28; j_gene: TRBJ2-2; CDR3aa: CVSSLPGLGFTGELFF
v_gene: TRBV7-8; j_gene: TRBJ1-6; CDR3aa: CASSLVGLSNSPLHF
v_gene: TRBV20-1; j_gene: TRBJ2-1; CDR3aa: CSARVPGTSSNEQFF
v_gene: TRBV29-1; j_gene: TRBJ2-1; CDR3aa: CSVELGSALIYNEQFF
v_gene: TRBV19; j_gene: TRBJ2-4; CDR3aa: CASSHRPDRLNIQYF
v_gene: TRBV7-8; j_gene: TRBJ1-3; CDR3aa: CASSLDRFTSGNTIYF
v_gene: TRBV18; j_gene: TRBJ2-5; CDR3aa: CASSPVGQPATQYF
v_gene: TRBV10-3; j_gene: TRBJ1-3; CDR3aa: CAISGLGGPSEGNTIYF
v_gene: TRBV28; j_gene: TRBJ2-7; CDR3aa: CASSWGGEQYF
v_gene: TRBV6-2/TRBV6-3; j_gene: TRBJ2-1; CDR3aa: CASSYSGEVTYNEQFF
v_gene: TRBV6-1; j_gene: TRBJ2-7; CDR3aa: CASNLQGISDEQYF
v_gene: TRBV10-3; j_gene: TRBJ2-3; CDR3aa: CAISEASLTGDTQYF
v_gene: TRBV20-1; j_gene: TRBJ2-3; CDR3aa: CSARVKGGSTDTQYF
v_gene: TRBV5-4; j_gene: TRBJ2-3; CDR3aa: CASSPRTVDTQYF
v_gene: TRBV15; j_gene: TRBJ2-3; CDR3aa: CATSRDQWGGTDTQYF
v_gene: TRBV6-1; j_gene: TRBJ1-2; CDR3aa: CASMTAGDGYTF
v_gene: TRBV25-1; j_gene: TRBJ2-7; CDR3aa: CASSDRVDEQYF
v_gene: TRBV20-1; j_gene: TRBJ2-4; CDR3aa: CSARGGSGDIQYF
v_gene: TRBV28; j_gene: TRBJ2-1; CDR3aa: CASSPSTEQFF
v_gene: TRBV5-1; j_gene: TRBJ2-2; CDR3aa: CASSFTTGNTGELFF
v_gene: TRBV24-1; j_gene: TRBJ1-3; CDR3aa: CATSDTGHGNTIYF
v_gene: TRBV6-5; j_gene: TRBJ1-6; CDR3aa: CASSYPWSSSYNSPLHF
v_gene: TRBV18; j_gene: TRBJ1-4; CDR3aa: CASSPQGVEEKLFF
v_gene: TRBV28; j_gene: TRBJ2-4; CDR3aa: CASRLAGVAAKNIQYF
v_gene: TRBV30; j_gene: TRBJ1-1; CDR3aa: CAWSIKGGFGAFF
v_gene: TRBV5-6; j_gene: TRBJ2-7; CDR3aa: CASSFYLYEQYF
v_gene: TRBV5-6; j_gene: TRBJ2-5; CDR3aa: CASSSLVTGRETQYF
v_gene: TRBV10-2; j_gene: TRBJ2-2; CDR3aa: CASRPGQIRNTGELFF
v_gene: TRBV18; j_gene: TRBJ1-5; CDR3aa: CASSPYPGLYSNQPQHF
v_gene: TRBV12-3/TRBV12-4; j_gene: TRBJ1-2; CDR3aa: CASSGASGLYGYTF
v_gene: TRBV4-3; j_gene: TRBJ2-1; CDR3aa: CASSQDSSASSYNEQFF